Detailed here is one T cell receptor (beta chain). The entry originates in a study of cytomegalovirus exposure and HLA in healthy donors. V lost 0 bases, J lost 5 bases, and 13 bases lay in between. Germline V lookup: CDR1 LGHNA, CDR2 YNFKEQ. The CDR3 consists of 15 residues. Both 60 Vbeta primers and 13 Jbeta primers went into the PCR. The protocol was immunoSEQ multiplex PCR, while the TCRdb copy is restricted to in-frame clones and leaves out a portion. The table lists over 55,000 clones, just under 85% of them singletons, with around 1.8% in the top ten. The genes are TRBV4-2 and TRBJ1-1; unclear D gene. This clonotype was obtained from a man aged 40-49 years in good health and CMV-seronegative. Sequenced material: PBMCs. CDR3 coding DNA: TGTGCCAGCAGCCAAGATCGGGGAGAGGGTACTGAAGCTTTCTTT. Its translation is CASSQDRGEGTEAFF.